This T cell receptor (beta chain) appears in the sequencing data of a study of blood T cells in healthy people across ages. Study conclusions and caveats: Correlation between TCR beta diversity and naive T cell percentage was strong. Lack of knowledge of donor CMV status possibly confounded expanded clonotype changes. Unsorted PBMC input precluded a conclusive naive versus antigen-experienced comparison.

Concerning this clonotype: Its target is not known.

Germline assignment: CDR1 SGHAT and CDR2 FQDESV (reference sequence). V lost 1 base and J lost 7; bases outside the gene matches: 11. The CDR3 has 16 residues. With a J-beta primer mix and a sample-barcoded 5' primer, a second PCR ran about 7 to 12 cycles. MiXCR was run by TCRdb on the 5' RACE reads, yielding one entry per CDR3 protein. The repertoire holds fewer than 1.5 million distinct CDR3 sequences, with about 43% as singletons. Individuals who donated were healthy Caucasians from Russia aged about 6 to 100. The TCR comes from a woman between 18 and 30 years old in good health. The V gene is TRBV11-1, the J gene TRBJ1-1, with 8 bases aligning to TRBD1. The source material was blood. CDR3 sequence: CASSLGVQGAQSEAFF. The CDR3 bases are TGTGCCAGCAGCTTAGGTGTCCAGGGGGCGCAAAGTGAAGCTTTCTTT. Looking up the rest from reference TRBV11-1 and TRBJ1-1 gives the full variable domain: EAEVAQSPRYKITEKSQAVAFWCDPISGHATLYWYRQILGQGPELLVQFQDESVVDDSQLPKDRFSAERLKGVDSTLKIQPAELGDSAMYLCASSLGVQGAQSEAFFGQGTRLTVV.